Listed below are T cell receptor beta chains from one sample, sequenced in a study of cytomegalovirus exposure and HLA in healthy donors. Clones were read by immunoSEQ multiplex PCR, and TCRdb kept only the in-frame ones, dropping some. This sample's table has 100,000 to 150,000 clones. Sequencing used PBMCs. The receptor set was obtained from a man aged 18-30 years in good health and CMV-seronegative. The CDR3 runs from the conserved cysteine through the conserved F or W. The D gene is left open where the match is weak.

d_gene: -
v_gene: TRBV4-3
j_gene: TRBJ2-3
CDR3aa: CASSQDLKGLGTDTQYF
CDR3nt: TGCGCCAGCAGCCAAGATCTTAAGGGGTTAGGCACAGATACGCAGTATTTT

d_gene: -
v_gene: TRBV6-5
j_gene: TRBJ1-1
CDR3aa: CASALGGNTEAFF
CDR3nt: TGTGCCAGCGCTCTGGGGGGGAACACTGAAGCTTTCTTT

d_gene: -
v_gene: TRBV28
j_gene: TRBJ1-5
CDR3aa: CASSRTSGTRNQPQHF
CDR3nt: TGTGCCAGCAGTCGAACCTCCGGGACACGCAATCAGCCCCAGCATTTT

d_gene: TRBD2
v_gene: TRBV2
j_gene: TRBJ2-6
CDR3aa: CASGGEPRNSYSGANVLTF
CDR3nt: TGTGCCAGCGGGGGGGAACCTAGGAACTCCTACTCTGGGGCCAACGTCCTGACTTTC

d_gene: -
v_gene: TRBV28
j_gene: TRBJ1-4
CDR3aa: CASSPWGANEKLFF
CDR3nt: TGTGCCAGCAGTCCCTGGGGAGCTAATGAAAAACTGTTTTTT

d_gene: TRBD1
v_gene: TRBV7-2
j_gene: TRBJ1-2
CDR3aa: CASSPRRDRVDGYTF
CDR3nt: TGTGCCAGCAGCCCCCGTCGGGACAGGGTGGATGGCTACACCTTC

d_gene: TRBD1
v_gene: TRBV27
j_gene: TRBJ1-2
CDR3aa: CASSLSVSGRGRGYTF
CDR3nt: TGTGCCAGCAGTTTATCTGTTTCGGGCAGGGGGCGCGGCTACACCTTC

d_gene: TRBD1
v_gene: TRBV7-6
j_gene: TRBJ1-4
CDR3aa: CASSPRTGPNEKLFF
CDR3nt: TGTGCCAGCAGCCCCCGGACAGGACCTAATGAAAAACTGTTTTTT

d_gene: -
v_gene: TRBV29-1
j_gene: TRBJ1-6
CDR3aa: CSGRTGSLMNSPLHF
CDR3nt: TGCAGCGGCCGTACAGGGAGCCTGATGAATTCACCCCTCCACTTT

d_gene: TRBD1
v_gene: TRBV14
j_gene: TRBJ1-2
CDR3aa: CASSQGLRDRGYTF
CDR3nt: TGTGCCAGCAGCCAAGGCTTACGGGACAGAGGCTACACCTTC

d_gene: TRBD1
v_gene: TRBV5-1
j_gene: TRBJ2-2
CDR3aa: CASSSQGAQGTGELFF
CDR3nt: TGCGCCAGCAGTTCTCAGGGGGCGCAAGGGACCGGGGAGCTGTTTTTT

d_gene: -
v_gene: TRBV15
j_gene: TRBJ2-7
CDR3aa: CATSRDPGSPSEQYF
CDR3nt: TGTGCCACCAGCAGAGATCCGGGATCCCCATCCGAGCAGTACTTC

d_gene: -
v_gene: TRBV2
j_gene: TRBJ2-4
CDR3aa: CASREGHRDIQYF
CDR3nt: TGTGCCAGCAGGGAGGGCCATAGGGACATTCAGTACTTC

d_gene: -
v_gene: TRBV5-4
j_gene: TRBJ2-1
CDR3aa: CASSSGTLYNEQFF
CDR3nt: TGTGCCAGCAGCTCCGGGACTCTATACAATGAGCAGTTCTTC

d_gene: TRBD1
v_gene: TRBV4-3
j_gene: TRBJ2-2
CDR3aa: CASSQDLRDRGHTGELFF
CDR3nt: TGCGCCAGCAGCCAAGATCTGCGGGACAGGGGGCACACCGGGGAGCTGTTTTTT

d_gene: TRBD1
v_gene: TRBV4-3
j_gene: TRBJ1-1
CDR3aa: CASSQGLGTGNTEAFF
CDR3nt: TGCGCCAGCAGCCAAGGTTTAGGGACAGGGAACACTGAAGCTTTCTTT

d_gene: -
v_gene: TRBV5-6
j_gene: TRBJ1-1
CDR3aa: CASSFWGLMNTEAFF
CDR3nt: TGTGCCAGCAGCTTCTGGGGACTGATGAACACTGAAGCTTTCTTT

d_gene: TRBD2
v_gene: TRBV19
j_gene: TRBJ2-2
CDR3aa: CASSMGLAGFYGELFF
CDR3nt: TGTGCCAGTAGTATGGGACTAGCGGGATTCTACGGGGAGCTGTTTTTT

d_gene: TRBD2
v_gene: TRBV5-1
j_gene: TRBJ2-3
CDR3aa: CASSFGGGDGDTQYF
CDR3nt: TGCGCCAGCAGCTTTGGCGGGGGGGATGGAGATACGCAGTATTTT

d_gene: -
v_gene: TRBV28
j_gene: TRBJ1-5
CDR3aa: CASSLFLGQGLVGQPQHF
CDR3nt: TGTGCCAGCAGTTTATTTTTGGGCCAGGGCTTAGTTGGTCAGCCCCAGCATTTT

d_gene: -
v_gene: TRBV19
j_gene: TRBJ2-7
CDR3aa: CASSISGYEQYF
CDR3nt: TGTGCCAGTAGTATAAGCGGCTACGAGCAGTACTTC

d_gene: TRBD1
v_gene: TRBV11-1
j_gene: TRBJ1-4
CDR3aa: CASAPGQGGEKLFF
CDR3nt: TGTGCCAGTGCCCCGGGACAGGGCGGTGAAAAACTGTTTTTT

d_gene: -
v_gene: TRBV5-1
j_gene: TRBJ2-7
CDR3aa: CASSLGGDDEQYF
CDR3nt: TGCGCCAGCAGCTTGGGGGGGGATGACGAGCAGTACTTC

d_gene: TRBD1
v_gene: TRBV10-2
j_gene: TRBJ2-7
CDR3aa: CASRSGQSYEQYF
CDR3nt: TGCGCCAGCAGATCGGGACAGTCCTACGAGCAGTACTTC

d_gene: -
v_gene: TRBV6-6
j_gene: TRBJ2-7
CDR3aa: CASSSPTLSSYEQYF
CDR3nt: TGTGCCAGCAGTTCTCCGACTTTGAGCTCCTACGAGCAGTACTTC

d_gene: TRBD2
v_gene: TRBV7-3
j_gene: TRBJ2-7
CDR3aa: CASSLSGSGGIYEQYF
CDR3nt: TGTGCCAGCAGCTTAAGTGGGTCGGGAGGAATCTACGAGCAGTACTTC

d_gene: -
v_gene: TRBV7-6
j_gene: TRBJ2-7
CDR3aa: CASSPTDYEQYF
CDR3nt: TGTGCCAGCAGCCCGACAGATTACGAGCAGTACTTC

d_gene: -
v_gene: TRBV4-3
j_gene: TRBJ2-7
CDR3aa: CASSQDRGYEQYF
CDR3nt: TGCGCCAGCAGCCAAGATCGGGGCTACGAGCAGTACTTC

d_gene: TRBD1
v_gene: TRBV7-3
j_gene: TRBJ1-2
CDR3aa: CASSSRQGANYGYTF
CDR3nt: TGTGCCAGCAGCTCTAGACAGGGAGCTAACTATGGCTACACCTTC

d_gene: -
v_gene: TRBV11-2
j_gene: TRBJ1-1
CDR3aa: CASSFSGAARAFF
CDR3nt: TGTGCCAGCAGCTTTTCCGGCGCGGCTAGGGCTTTCTTT

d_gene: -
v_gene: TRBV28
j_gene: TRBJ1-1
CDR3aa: CASTPFRGTGNTEAFF
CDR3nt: TGTGCCAGCACCCCCTTCAGGGGTACCGGGAACACTGAAGCTTTCTTT

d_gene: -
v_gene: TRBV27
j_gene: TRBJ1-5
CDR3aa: CASSSRASNQPQHF
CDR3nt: TGTGCCAGCAGTTCCAGGGCGAGCAATCAGCCCCAGCATTTT

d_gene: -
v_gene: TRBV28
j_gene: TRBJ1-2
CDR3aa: CATQFRGEEDGYTF
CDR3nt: TGTGCCACCCAGTTTCGGGGGGAGGAGGATGGCTACACCTTC

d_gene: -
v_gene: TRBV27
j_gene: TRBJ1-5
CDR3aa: CASSPDNNSNQPQHF
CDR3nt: TGTGCCAGCAGTCCAGACAACAATAGCAATCAGCCCCAGCATTTT

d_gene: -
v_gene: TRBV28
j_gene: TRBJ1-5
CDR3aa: CASTSGHYASNQPQHF
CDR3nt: TGTGCCAGCACCTCCGGACATTACGCTAGCAATCAGCCCCAGCATTTT

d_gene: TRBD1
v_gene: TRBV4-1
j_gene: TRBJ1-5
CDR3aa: CASSQEQGVSNQPQHF
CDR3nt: TGCGCCAGCAGCCAAGAACAGGGGGTTAGCAATCAGCCCCAGCATTTT

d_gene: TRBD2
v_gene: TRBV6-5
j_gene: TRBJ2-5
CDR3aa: CASSYSGRAGGYQYF
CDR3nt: TGTGCCAGCAGTTACTCGGGGCGAGCGGGGGGGTACCAGTACTTC

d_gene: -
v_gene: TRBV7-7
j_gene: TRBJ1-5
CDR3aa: CASSLDDLGLGTRKQPQHF
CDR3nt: TGTGCTAGCAGCTTAGACGATTTGGGGTTAGGGACAAGAAAACAGCCCCAGCATTTT

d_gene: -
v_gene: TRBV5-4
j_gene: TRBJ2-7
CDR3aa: CASSLRRSESYEQYF
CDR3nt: TGTGCCAGCAGCTTGCGCCGCTCAGAATCCTACGAGCAGTACTTC

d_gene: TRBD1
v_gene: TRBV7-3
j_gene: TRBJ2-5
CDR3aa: CASSRQGETQYF
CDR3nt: TGTGCCAGCAGCCGACAGGGAGAGACCCAGTACTTC

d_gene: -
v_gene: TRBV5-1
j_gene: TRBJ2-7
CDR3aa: CASSFLGASEQYF
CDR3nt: TGCGCCAGCAGCTTTCTGGGGGCCAGCGAGCAGTACTTC

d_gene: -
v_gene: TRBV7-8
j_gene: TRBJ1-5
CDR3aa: CASSSQQASGQPQHF
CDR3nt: TGTGCCAGCAGCTCGCAACAGGCGTCAGGGCAGCCCCAGCATTTT

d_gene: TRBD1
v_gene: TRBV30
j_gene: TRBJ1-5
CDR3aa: CAWSSPGTGGQLRQPQHF
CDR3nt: TGTGCCTGGAGTTCCCCCGGGACAGGGGGTCAGTTGAGACAGCCCCAGCATTTT

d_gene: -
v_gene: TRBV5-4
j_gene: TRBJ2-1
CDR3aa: CASSLIYNEQFF
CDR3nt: TGTGCCAGCAGCTTAATATACAATGAGCAGTTCTTC

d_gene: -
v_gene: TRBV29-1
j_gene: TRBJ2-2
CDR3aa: CSVVYTGSDTGELFF
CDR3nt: TGCAGCGTTGTTTACACAGGGTCGGACACCGGGGAGCTGTTTTTT

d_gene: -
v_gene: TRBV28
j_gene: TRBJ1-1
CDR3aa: CASSLLQDTEAFF
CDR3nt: TGTGCCAGCAGTTTGTTACAGGACACTGAAGCTTTCTTT

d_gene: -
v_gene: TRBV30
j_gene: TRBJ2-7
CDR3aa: CAWTVLASEQYF
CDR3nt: TGTGCCTGGACCGTTCTAGCTTCCGAGCAGTACTTC

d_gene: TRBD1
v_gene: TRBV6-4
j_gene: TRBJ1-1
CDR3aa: CASSETGAEDTEAFF
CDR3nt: TGTGCCAGCAGTGAAACAGGGGCGGAGGACACTGAAGCTTTCTTT

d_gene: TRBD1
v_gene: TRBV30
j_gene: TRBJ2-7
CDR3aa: CAWRDRGTYEQYF
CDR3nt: TGTGCCTGGAGGGACAGGGGGACCTACGAGCAGTACTTC

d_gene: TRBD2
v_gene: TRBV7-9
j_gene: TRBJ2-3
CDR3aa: CASSLWVGLVTPTQYF
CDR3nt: TGTGCCAGCAGCTTATGGGTGGGACTAGTAACCCCTACGCAGTATTTT

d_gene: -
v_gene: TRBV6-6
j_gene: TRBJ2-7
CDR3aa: CASRIFEGEQYF
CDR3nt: TGTGCCAGCAGAATTTTTGAGGGCGAGCAGTACTTC

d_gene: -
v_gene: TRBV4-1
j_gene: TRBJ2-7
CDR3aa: CASSRIPGTNYEQYF
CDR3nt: TGCGCCAGCAGCCGGATACCCGGGACAAACTACGAGCAGTACTTC